This T cell receptor beta chain was documented in a study of cytomegalovirus exposure and HLA in healthy donors. Primers for the PCR totalled 60 Vbeta and 13 Jbeta. Sequencing used immunoSEQ multiplex PCR; TCRdb keeps in-frame clones, though not all of them. The sample lists about 62,000 clones, 70% to 90% seen once, with over 1.1% in the top ten. This clonotype was sampled from a man aged 18 to 29 in good health and CMV-seronegative. Material for sequencing was PBMCs.

CDR3 nucleotide sequence: TGTGCCAGCACTACGGGGGACAGGGGGCTTTGGGAGCAGTTCTTC. It encodes CASTTGDRGLWEQFF. The chain carries TRBV6-6 and TRBJ2-1; 12 positions agree with TRBD1. CDR1 is MNHNY and CDR2 is SVGAGI in the germline V gene (reference sequence). CDR3 length: 15 residues. V dropped 7 bases and J dropped 10; count of bases not matched to a gene: 11.